This note documents a single TCR beta chain sequence. The data originate from a study of blood T cell repertoires in COVID-19. In the study overall: Samples of COVID-19 (acute and convalescent) were obtained from the United States, Italy and Spain. PBMCs, B-cell-depleted T cells, or T cells were the source of the cDNA or gDNA that made up the material.

CDR1 SEHNR and CDR2 FQNEAQ come from the germline V gene (reference sequence). The CDR3 totals 15 residues. Trimming pared 1 base from V and 7 bases from J, leaving 17 bases between. Under the authors' procedure: Amplifying reference gene primers gave estimates of nucleated cell counts. The table came from immunoSEQ multiplex PCR; TCRdb's copy has only in-frame clones and leaves some out. The DNA gave D and trimming, while V, J and clone size come from that table. The table has about 100,000 clones, approximately 91% seen once. The receptor comes from a human donor with active COVID-19. The donor label of this sample is uncertain. Sequencing input: peripheral blood. The genes are TRBV7-9 and TRBJ2-7; D gene uncertain. CDR3 region: CASSLEADGLGEQYF. CDR3 bases: TGTGCCAGCAGCTTAGAGGCTGACGGCCTCGGGGAGCAGTACTTC.